The clone carrying this T cell receptor (beta chain) was observed a handful of times. This CDR3 region has 14 residues. Trimming pared 6 bases from V and 2 bases from J, leaving 11 bases between. Germline CDR1 is KGHSH and CDR2 is LQKENI. 5'RACE primed from the constant segment yielded TCR alpha and TCR beta cDNA libraries bearing sample barcodes and UMIs. TCRdb reprocessed the 5' RACE reads via MiXCR and lists one record per CDR3 protein. Here the sample spans a few hundred thousand distinct CDR3 sequences, roughly 27% being singletons. This specimen belongs to a study of T-cell memory formation after mild COVID-19.

This receptor was taken from an adult woman who had mild COVID-19 (a few samples of this study predate the infection). Cell type and time point are not known. The chain is built from TRBV18 and TRBJ1-5; TRBD1 might be the D (5 bases). The specimen was PBMCs or a T cell subset sorted from them (not recorded which). In nucleotides, the CDR3 is TGTGCCAGCTCCGAGGCAGGGCGCAATCAGCCCCAGCATTTT. Translating gives CASSEAGRNQPQHF.